The present T cell receptor (beta chain) was sequenced within a study of identical twins (dated by TCRdb to between 2015 and 2016). Regarding the complete study: The study deep-sequenced TCR alpha and beta repertoires from monozygotic twins, unrelated adults of various ages and cord blood to test whether fetal clonotypes persist. Replicate twin experiments were performed at different times using different library preparation protocols to rule out contamination.

The CDR3 starts with the cysteine, ends with the phenylalanine, and has 11 residues. The DNA shown is the 33-base CDR3, in frame from base 1. V ends up 10 bases short and J 5 bases short, with an unmatched junction base count of 4. Library generation was performed with 5' RACE. The instrument given in TCRdb is Illumina HiSeq 2000. A universal primer binding site was introduced by template switching, and a unique molecular identifier was present in the final cDNA, enabling accurate counting of TCR cDNA molecules. First-strand cDNA for TCR alpha and beta chains was synthesized from specific primers in the conserved constant-segment region. To control for contamination, every cDNA library carried two barcodes: a SMART-Mk sample barcode plus Illumina barcodes. TruSeq adapter sequences, together with Illumina sample barcodes, were added in two successive PCR steps. The TCR alpha and beta cDNA libraries were sequenced on the Illumina HiSeq platform using custom primers. The authors processed their data as follows. MiGEC was used to process raw reads and extract unique molecular identifiers, and MiXCR was used to find CDR3 positions. For each individual, recombination models were inferred using an EM algorithm with the repgenHMM and IGoR tools. Shared clonotypes were analyzed with the tcR package in R, and sharing was normalized by the product of cloneset sizes. Out-of-frame nonproductive sequences were analyzed to study raw recombination free of thymic and clonal selection effects. The public reads were reanalyzed by TCRdb: fastp trimming at Q25, MiXCR alignment, in-frame beta chains only. CDR3 protein duplicates are merged, each entry listing the most common genes and DNA. For this entry, the V and J calls and clone size follow TCRdb and not the study's own pipeline. The sample includes about 450,000 distinct CDR3 sequences, with 18% observed a single time. The ten biggest clones cover 9% to 15% of the sample.

What the study reported, not specific to this receptor: Conclusions relied on cross-sectional statistical analysis, since the same donors could not be followed over many years. Zero-insertion analyses could be partly confounded by invariant T cells such as MAIT and iNKT, although diverse VJ usage argued against such confounding for most clonotypes. The excess sharing between twins in beta out-of-frame sequences was weaker because fewer shared sequences reduced the signal-to-noise ratio. Abundant cord blood beta clonotypes carried fewer insertions; young adult naive repertoires showed a weaker similar trend, while memory repertoires showed none. In monozygotic twins, out-of-frame TCR alpha sharing was systematically underestimated by recombination models, although the models agreed with sharing between unrelated individuals. Out-of-frame TCR alpha sequences shared between twins showed an excess of low generation-probability sequences compared with coincidental sharing between unrelated individuals.

Only healthy Caucasian donors were included. Three unrelated non-twin adults were also sequenced: a male aged 18 to 30, a male aged 50 to 60 and a female aged 50 to 60. Miltenyi CD45RO+ enrichment and human naive T-cell isolation kits were used to isolate memory (CD45RO+) and naive T cells from PBMC. This clonotype was seen many times. Its antigen remains unidentified. No qualities accompany the bases; no much larger clone lies one base away. The chain couples TRBV12-3 or TRBV12-4 to TRBJ1-2, and 7 junctional nucleotides match TRBD1. The clonotype comes from a man aged 50 to 60 in good health. What was sequenced was naive T cells sorted from blood. The sample's cell subset or site label, decoded: cells isolated with a human naive T-cell isolation kit. The CDR3 protein is CATGTAYGYTF. DNA sequence: TGTGCCACCGGGACAGCATATGGCTACACCTTC.